Reported below is one T cell receptor beta chain. This record comes from a study of shared clonotypes between healthy human individuals. Study details: CD8 memory received one plate per donor, CD8 naive two, CD4 memory three and CD4 naive three.

All the donors were Caucasian adults who lived in Nashville, Tennessee. Subsets obtained from CD4+ cells comprised CD45RA+ naive and CD45RA-negative memory cells. The CDR3 consists of 13 residues. Germline V gene data show CDR1 as SGHDN and CDR2 as FVKESK. Deletions cut 4 bases from V and 8 bases from J, with 14 bases between. Method: immunoSEQ multiplex PCR; TCRdb's copy keeps in-frame clones and lacks some. The repertoire holds roughly 2.2 million clones, with roughly 92% as singletons. Sequences were obtained from naive CD4+ T cells from PBMCs. Stated subset: CD45RA+ positively selected. The chain employs TRBV14 and TRBJ1-2; D not resolved. The clonotype was recovered from a man aged 18 to 35 in good health. Some clones in this sample may be carry-over from other donors' samples. This chain's CDR3 is CASSPFSLGGYTF. The CDR3 DNA reads as TGTGCCAGCAGCCCCTTTTCTCTGGGGGGCTACACCTTC.